This T cell receptor beta chain was found in a study of shared T cell receptors in the human thymus (dated by TCRdb to the early 2020s). Regarding the research as a whole: The study investigated the way shared, self-reactive T-cell receptor alpha chains are produced in the human thymus.

The library came from the immunoSEQ multiplex PCR assay. In its TCRdb copy, this immuneACCESS table keeps in-frame sequences only and misses some clones. Where compared with another copy, unresolved V genes explain less than half of these, and the others have no known cause. Across this sample there are hundreds of thousands of clones, with 75% to 90% seen only once. Of the sample, more than 0.01% is held by the ten largest clones. This clone was picked up one time. It has no known antigen specificity. No base-level quality is on record; no much larger clone is a single base apart. Including the terminal cysteine and phenylalanine, the CDR3 comprises 14 residues. Only the CDR3 portion is preserved as DNA: 42 bases, with reading frame beginning at the first base. A distance of 16 bases separates the germline ends of V and J, which lose 3 bases and 7 bases respectively. Sequences ENHRY (CDR1) and SYGVKD (CDR2) are obtained from the germline V gene.

These data also featured in a second study, about human thymus T cells. The second investigation adds: The donors were immunologically healthy infants in Finland who had open corrective cardiac surgery for congenital heart defects. The thymus tissue came from surgical resects taken out during corrective cardiac surgery. Biased V and J gene segment usage appeared to be present in both thymic and peripheral blood repertoires. The related research found that thymic TCR repertoires overlapped highly between unrelated individuals. The study described the TCR alpha and beta repertoires in fewer than 10 infant thymus samples and four matching peripheral blood samples. The infant donors were roughly 7 to 250 days old, and the cohort included roughly six males and a couple of females. Thymocytes were freed from the tissue by mechanical means and kept at -70 degrees C as pellets of roughly 9-30 million cells. A QIAsymphony instrument was used to extract genomic DNA from the frozen cell pellets. The immunoSEQ multiplex PCR assay was used to amplify the TCRB and TCRAD loci from a standardized amount of quality-controlled genomic DNA. The V(D)J region was spanned by amplicons of a length sufficient to cover the CDR3 and to identify V and J genes. Through the commercial immunoSEQ service, the amplicons were sequenced on an Illumina platform. Primer bias and sequencing errors were corrected as previously described, and TCRAD and TCRB were defined on the basis of the IMGT database. immunoSEQ Analyzer 3.0 and VDJTools were used for repertoire analysis, which covered basic statistics, V/J segment usage, diversity estimates, rarefaction and pairwise overlap. Chao1, ChaoE, Efron-Thisted, Shannon and inverse Simpson indices were used to estimate diversity, which was also estimated on datasets down-sampled to the smallest sample. Repertoire overlap was assessed by strict matching of CDR3 nucleotide sequence, V gene and J gene, and clustering was done by Jaccard-based multidimensional scaling. Thymus samples yielded on average around 810,000 unique TCRB clonotypes, compared with roughly 76,000 from blood samples.

The sequence was obtained from a girl in the first two years of life with a congenital heart defect. Donor details come from another sample of the same person, matched by shared clones. Sequenced: thymocytes. The chain is encoded by TRBV10-3 joined to TRBJ2-7; the D segment could be TRBD1, given 5 matching bases. CDR3 loop: CAISEGVPPGEQYF. The nucleotides read TGTGCCATCAGTGAAGGGGTCCCTCCTGGGGAGCAGTACTTC.